This entry lists 14 T cell receptor beta chains sequenced from one sample in a study of T cells in localized non-small cell lung cancer. Generated by immunoSEQ multiplex PCR, the TCRdb table keeps only in-frame clones and is missing some. The sample shows tens of thousands of clones, around 90% of them seen only once. The sample in question was peripheral blood mononuclear cells, obtained before any cancer treatment. The source is a man aged 35 to 70 with stage III lung adenocarcinoma.

CDR3 amino acids: CASSPSGLPGGNEQFF. CDR3 bases: TGTGCCAGCAGCCCGTCGGGACTTCCCGGGGGCAATGAGCAGTTCTTC. The chain employs TRBV7-9 and TRBJ2-1, with a possible D match to TRBD2 (6 bases). This CDR3 contains 16 residues. The germline V gene encodes CDR1 SEHNR and CDR2 FQNEAQ (reference sequence). V was shortened by 5 bases and J by 6 bases, with 20 bases between the two germline ends.

The V and J genes are TRBV7-2 and TRBJ1-5, with no clear D. The ends were cut back, 2 bases at V and 0 bases at J, with 5 bases in the middle. The germline V gene encodes CDR1 SGHTA and CDR2 FQGNSA. The CDR3 is 14 residues long. DNA of the CDR3: TGTGCCAGCAGCTTACAGTCTAGCAATCAGCCCCAGCATTTT. Amino acid sequence: CASSLQSSNQPQHF.

CDR3 region: CASSHVGADTQYF. Here the CDR3 DNA reads TGTGCCAGCAGCCACGTTGGTGCAGATACGCAGTATTTT. This chain links TRBV7-6 with TRBJ2-3; D is unclear. V lost 5 bases to trimming and J lost 4 bases, with 10 bases between them. CDR3 size: 13 residues. Germline V gives CDR1 SGHVS, CDR2 FNYEAQ. Together with reference TRBV7-6 and TRBJ2-3, the CDR3 gives the full variable domain: GAGVSQSPRYKVTKRGQDVALRCDPISGHVSLYWYRQALGQGPEFLTYFNYEAQQDKSGLPNDRFSAERPEGSISTLTIQRTEQRDSAMYRCASSHVGADTQYFGPGTRLTVL.

Here the CDR3 reads CASSQEGQGIYGYTF. Written as DNA, the CDR3 is TGCGCCAGCAGCCAAGAGGGACAGGGGATCTATGGCTACACCTTC. The chain is built from TRBV4-1 and TRBJ1-2; 10 bases are a match to TRBD1. Germline V lookup: CDR1 MGHRA, CDR2 YSYEKL. This CDR3 contains 15 residues. Losses at the gene ends were 0 bases for V and 4 bases for J; bases not matched to a gene: 2.

There are a few counts of this clone. The chain employs TRBV6-5 and TRBJ1-1, with D uncertain. The CDR3 has 13 amino acids. The germline CDR1 and CDR2 sequences are MNHEY and SVGAGI. V dropped 1 base and J dropped 3 bases, with 6 bases sitting between them. CDR3 sequence reads: CASSYLGYTEAFF. The CDR3 bases are TGTGCCAGCAGTTACTTAGGTTACACTGAAGCTTTCTTT.

The CDR3 protein is CASNSQGLNTGELFF. Here the CDR3 DNA reads TGTGCCAGCAACTCGCAGGGGCTGAACACCGGGGAGCTGTTTTTT. V is TRBV7-2 and J is TRBJ2-2, with D possibly being TRBD1 (6 bases). Germline V gene lookup returns CDR1 SGHTA and CDR2 FQGNSA. CDR3 length: 15 amino acids. Trimming stripped 7 bases from V and 1 base from J, with 13 bases between. Complete variable domain (other parts from reference TRBV7-2 and TRBJ2-2): GAGVSQSPSNKVTEKGKDVELRCDPISGHTALYWYRQSLGQGLEFLIYFQGNSAPDKSGLPSDRFSAERTGGSVSTLTIQRTQQEDSAVYLCASNSQGLNTGELFFGEGSRLTVL.

V is TRBV6-5 and J is TRBJ2-3; D call uncertain. The ends were cut back, 5 bases at V and 6 bases at J, with 15 bases in the middle. This CDR3 is 14 amino acids long. The germline CDR1 and CDR2 sequences are MNHEY and SVGAGI. CDR3 sequence (DNA): TGTGCCAGCAGTCCCTCTTGGGTGGGGGATACGCAGTATTTT. Translating gives CASSPSWVGDTQYF.

The CDR3 protein is CASSYSRPMNTEAFF. The CDR3 DNA follows: TGTGCCAGCAGTTACTCCCGGCCGATGAACACTGAAGCTTTCTTT. The V call is TRBV6-5, the J call TRBJ1-1, with D hard to call. This CDR3 has 15 amino acids. The germline V gene encodes CDR1 MNHEY and CDR2 SVGAGI. With 0 bases removed from V and 0 bases from J, the gap between germline ends came to 8 bases.

V gene TRBV6-5 combines with J gene TRBJ2-7, with 7 bases that match TRBD2. Germline-derived CDR1 and CDR2 are MNHEY and SVGAGI. The V and J ends lost 4 bases and 6 bases, in that order; junction bases with no gene match: 12. The CDR3 loop spans 15 amino acids. The CDR3 nucleotides are TGTGCCAGCAGTTCATCGGTCAACCCGGGGGGCGAGCAGTACTTC. Translation gives CASSSSVNPGGEQYF.

This rearrangement joins TRBV4-1 to TRBJ2-3; 10 bases fit TRBD2. This CDR3 is 17 amino acids long. The junction had 8 bases not matched to a gene; V was cut back by 4 bases and J by 1 base. Germline CDR1 is MGHRA and CDR2 is YSYEKL. This CDR3 reads CASSLSGTSDGTDTQYF. CDR3 DNA sequence: TGCGCCAGCAGCCTATCCGGGACTAGCGATGGCACAGATACGCAGTATTTT.

The chain has TRBV5-6 and TRBJ2-6, with D unresolved. Trimming pared 6 bases from V and 0 bases from J, leaving 7 bases between. CDR3 length: 14 residues. Germline CDR1 reads SGHDT; CDR2 reads YYEEEE. The CDR3 sequence is CASNQVSGANVLTF. The CDR3 DNA sequence: TGTGCCAGCAACCAAGTCTCTGGGGCCAACGTCCTGACTTTC. Full variable domain (outside the CDR3, taken from reference TRBV5-6 and TRBJ2-6): DAGVTQSPTHLIKTRGQQVTLRCSPKSGHDTVSWYQQALGQGPQFIFQYYEEEERQRGNFPDRFSGHQFPNYSSELNVNALLLGDSALYLCASNQVSGANVLTFGAGSRLTVL.

CDR3 sequence: CASSAHKGRDGVFGQYF. The CDR3 nucleotides read TGTGCCAGCAGCGCCCATAAGGGAAGGGACGGAGTCTTTGGGCAGTACTTC. This chain joins TRBV7-9 and TRBJ2-7, with D perhaps assigned TRBD1 or TRBD2 (5 bases each). The V gene's germline CDR1 is SEHNR and CDR2 FQNEAQ (reference sequence). V lost 5 bases, J lost 9 bases, and 29 bases lay in between. The CDR3 length is 17 residues.

This clone was seen only a few times. The chain has TRBV10-3 and TRBJ1-1, with D tentatively TRBD1 (5 bases). CDR1 and CDR2 from the germline V gene are ENHRY and SYGVKD. The CDR3 is made up of 13 amino acids. Trimming stripped 3 bases from V and 4 bases from J, with 9 bases between. The CDR3: CAISEGRATEAFF. The CDR3 coding sequence is TGTGCCATCAGTGAAGGCAGGGCCACTGAAGCTTTCTTT.

To note about this clone: The junction departs from germline at one end; a sequencing error may be responsible. This chain links TRBV20-1 with TRBJ2-7; D gene uncertain. CDR3 length equals 10 residues. Looked up from germline, CDR1 is DFQATT and CDR2 is SNEGSKA (reference sequence). CDR3 protein: CSAGSYEQYF. The CDR3 DNA sequence: TGCAGTGCTGGCTCCTACGAGCAGTATTTC.